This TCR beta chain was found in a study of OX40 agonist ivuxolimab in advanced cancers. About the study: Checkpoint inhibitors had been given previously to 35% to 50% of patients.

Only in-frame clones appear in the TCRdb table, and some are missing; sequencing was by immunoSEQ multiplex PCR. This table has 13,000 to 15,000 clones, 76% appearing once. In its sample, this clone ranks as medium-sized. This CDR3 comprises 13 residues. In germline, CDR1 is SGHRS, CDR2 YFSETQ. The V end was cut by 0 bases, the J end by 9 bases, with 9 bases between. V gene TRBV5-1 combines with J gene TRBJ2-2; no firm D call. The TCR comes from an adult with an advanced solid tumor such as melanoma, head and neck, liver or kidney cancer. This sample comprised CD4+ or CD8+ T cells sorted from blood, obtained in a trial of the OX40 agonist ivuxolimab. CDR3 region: CASSLGVRRELFF. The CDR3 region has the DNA TGCGCCAGCAGCTTGGGGGTGCGTCGGGAGCTGTTTTTT.